The 25 T cell receptor beta chains listed next were all sequenced from one sample in a study of vaccination effects on CD4 cells after COVID-19. Antigens for these TCRs are unknown. Libraries were prepared by immunoSEQ multiplex PCR; TCRdb keeps only in-frame clonotypes and omits some of them. The sample has tens of thousands of clones; 77% are singletons. After expansion with viral peptide pools in the ViraFEST assay, antigen-specific CD4+ T cells were sequenced. Cells that had been cultured for roughly ten days were the source of isolated CD4+ T cells. Absence of prior SARS-CoV-2 infection characterized the vaccine recipients, who showed negative nucleocapsid antibodies. Sequences were derived from CD4+ T cells from PBMCs cultured with HCoV-NL63 spike peptides, sampled before COVID-19 vaccination. These receptors all come from a human donor who received a COVID-19 vaccine.

This clone appeared a few times. The chain joins TRBV18 to TRBJ2-1; 9 nucleotides match TRBD1. The junction had 5 bases not matched to a gene; V was cut back by 2 bases and J by 0 bases. The CDR3 covers 17 residues. Looked up from germline, CDR1 is KGHSH and CDR2 is LQKENI. CDR3 sequence reads: CASSPKWDRVSYNEQFF. The CDR3 nucleotides are TGTGCCAGCTCACCAAAGTGGGACAGGGTCTCCTACAATGAGCAGTTCTTC.

The rearrangement uses TRBV18 and TRBJ1-6, with D tentatively TRBD1 (6 bases). V shed 0 bases and J shed 0 bases, with 9 bases lying between them. Looked up from germline, CDR1 is KGHSH and CDR2 is LQKENI. The CDR3 runs to 17 residues. CDR3 region: CASSPPTGSSYNSPLHF. CDR3 in DNA: TGTGCCAGCTCACCACCTACAGGGAGCTCCTATAATTCACCCCTCCACTTT.

This chain joins TRBV3-1 (or the pseudogene TRBV3-2) and TRBJ2-2, with D tentatively TRBD2 (6 bases). Per germline, CDR1 LGHDT and CDR2 YNNKEL (reference sequence). CDR3 length equals 15 residues. V was trimmed by 5 bases and J by 3 bases, leaving 13 bases between them. The CDR3, as DNA: TGTGCCAGCAGCTCAGGCGGCGGGGACACCGGGGAGCTGTTTTTT. Protein sequence: CASSSGGGDTGELFF.

CDR3 protein: CASSPPTLADKPYEQYV. The CDR3 DNA reads TGTGCCAGCAGCCCGCCGACGCTAGCGGATAAACCCTACGAGCAGTACGTC. This chain joins TRBV4-2 and TRBJ2-7; 7 positions match TRBD2. From germline, CDR1 is LGHNA and CDR2 YNFKEQ. J gave up 2 bases and V 4 bases, and 14 bases lay outside the gene matches. CDR3 size: 17 residues.

The rearrangement uses TRBV29-1 and TRBJ2-1; 10 bases are a match to TRBD2. The CDR3 has 14 amino acids. The ends lost 7 bases at V and 7 bases at J; junction bases unmatched: 10. Germline values: CDR1 SQVTM, CDR2 ANQGSEA. The CDR3 coding sequence is TGCAGCGCGAACAGCGGGGGGGCCTTTAATGAGCAGTTCTTC. Its translation: CSANSGGAFNEQFF.

The V call is TRBV18, the J call TRBJ2-7; tentative D call: TRBD1 (5 bases). CDR3 size: 14 residues. V gave up 4 bases and J gave up 4 bases, with 14 bases separating them. Per germline, CDR1 KGHSH and CDR2 LQKENI. This CDR3 reads CASSRAQGNYEQYV. For the CDR3, the DNA is TGTGCCAGCTCACGGGCCCAGGGTAATTACGAGCAGTACGTC.

The chain joins TRBV4-1 to TRBJ1-3; D is unresolved. Deletions cut 7 bases from V and 0 bases from J, with 13 bases between. CDR3 size: 15 residues. CDR1 is MGHRA and CDR2 is YSYEKL in the germline V gene. The CDR3 nucleotides are TGCGCCAGCACTCAATTTTGGAGCTCTGGAAACACCATATATTTT. This translates into CASTQFWSSGNTIYF.

In its sample, this clone was seen once. The chain combines TRBV5-4 with TRBJ1-1; 7 nucleotides line up with TRBD1. J was trimmed by 3 bases and V by 2 bases; bases with no gene match: 4. This CDR3 is 14 amino acids long. From germline, CDR1 is SGHNT and CDR2 YYREEE (reference sequence). The CDR3: CASSFGQADTEAFF. The CDR3 DNA reads as TGTGCCAGCAGCTTCGGACAGGCCGACACTGAAGCTTTCTTT.

The gene calls are TRBV7-3 and TRBJ2-1; D not resolved. The germline V gene encodes CDR1 SGHTA and CDR2 FQGTGA. V was clipped by 0 bases and J by 4 bases, with 10 bases between them. The CDR3 contains 15 residues. CDR3 in DNA: TGTGCCAGCAGCTTAACCGGGCTAGAATACAATGAGCAGTTCTTC. This encodes CASSLTGLEYNEQFF.

The chain joins TRBV19 to TRBJ1-4; TRBD1 might be the D (5 bases). Germline CDR1 is LNHDA and CDR2 is SQIVND (reference sequence). The CDR3 covers 13 residues. V lost 3 bases and J lost 7, with 9 bases in between. CDR3 coding DNA: TGTGCCAGTAGTATTATAGGGGTTGAAAAACTGTTTTTT. It translates to CASSIIGVEKLFF.

The V and J genes are TRBV6-6 and TRBJ1-2; TRBD1 might be the D (6 bases). The CDR3 loop spans 14 amino acids. Looked up from germline, CDR1 is MNHNY and CDR2 is SVGAGI (reference sequence). With 2 bases removed from V and 8 bases from J, the gap between germline ends came to 15 bases. CDR3: CASSYEGGRRGYTF. As DNA, the CDR3 is TGTGCCAGCAGTTACGAAGGGGGAAGACGGGGCTACACCTTC.

CDR3 coding DNA: TGCGCCAGCAGCTTGGACAGGGGGTCCTATGGCTACACCTTC. Residues: CASSLDRGSYGYTF. This chain connects TRBV5-1 to TRBJ1-2, with 8 bases that match TRBD1. There are 14 residues in the CDR3. The V gene end was trimmed by 0 bases and the J gene end by 4 bases; junction bases not matched to a gene: 2. The V gene's germline CDR1 is SGHRS and CDR2 YFSETQ. The entire variable domain, with the rest obtained from reference TRBV5-1 and TRBJ1-2, is as follows: KAGVTQTPRYLIKTRGQQVTLSCSPISGHRSVSWYQQTPGQGLQFLFEYFSETQRNKGNFPGRFSGRQFSNSRSEMNVSTLELGDSALYLCASSLDRGSYGYTFGSGTRLTVV.

The rearrangement links TRBV7-9 to TRBJ1-4; 9 positions agree with TRBD1. The germline V gene encodes CDR1 SEHNR and CDR2 FQNEAQ (reference sequence). The CDR3 extends over 18 amino acids. V shed 0 bases and J 1 base; nucleotides not matched to a gene: 6. The CDR3 here is CASSLADRGSVTNEKLFF. In nucleotides, the CDR3 is TGTGCCAGCAGCTTAGCGGACAGGGGATCGGTAACTAATGAAAAACTGTTTTTT.

This rearrangement joins TRBV5-5 to TRBJ1-2, with 8 bases fitting TRBD1. J was trimmed by 8 bases and V by 0 bases; bases with no gene match: 9. This CDR3 comprises 15 residues. The germline CDR1 and CDR2 sequences are SGHKS and YYEKEE (reference sequence). The DNA for the CDR3 is TGTGCCAGCAGCTTGGGAATGGACAGGGCTAGGGGCTACACCTTC. Translating gives CASSLGMDRARGYTF.

Here the CDR3 reads CASSLSGDLETQYF. As DNA, the CDR3 is TGTGCCAGCAGCTTATCAGGGGATTTAGAGACCCAGTACTTC. The chain uses TRBV11-2 and TRBJ2-5; D might be TRBD1 (6 bases). Germline CDR1 is SGHAT and CDR2 is FQNNGV. Trimming left V 2 bases short and J 4 bases short, with 11 bases between. The CDR3 totals 14 residues.

This chain links TRBV28 with TRBJ2-7; TRBD1 might be the D (5 bases). The V gene's germline CDR1 is MDHEN and CDR2 SYDVKM. Trimming shortened V by 5 bases and J by 3 bases, and 11 bases separated the two germline ends. This CDR3 comprises 13 residues. The CDR3 DNA sequence: TGTGCCAGCAGTACCACAGGCTTCTACGAGCAGTACGTC. The encoded protein is CASSTTGFYEQYV.

The chain combines TRBV10-2 with TRBJ2-5; 8 bases align to TRBD2. CDR1 and CDR2 from the germline V gene are WSHSY and SAAADI. The J segment lost 2 bases and the V segment lost 7 bases, leaving 12 bases of the junction unmatched. The CDR3 has 16 residues. The CDR3 nucleotides are TGCGCCAGCACGCCCCCAGGTAGCGGGGTACAAGAGACCCAGTACTTC. This codes for CASTPPGSGVQETQYF.

The chain employs TRBV5-1 and TRBJ1-1; 8 bases are shared with TRBD1. The CDR3 spans 13 residues. Germline CDR1 SGHRS, CDR2 YFSETQ. V was clipped by 2 bases and J by 6 bases; unmatched bases: 3. The DNA for the CDR3 is TGCGCCAGCAGCTTTCAGGGGGCCCCTGAAGCTTTCTTT. This gives the protein CASSFQGAPEAFF. The whole variable domain, remainder taken from reference TRBV5-1 and TRBJ1-1, is KAGVTQTPRYLIKTRGQQVTLSCSPISGHRSVSWYQQTPGQGLQFLFEYFSETQRNKGNFPGRFSGRQFSNSRSEMNVSTLELGDSALYLCASSFQGAPEAFFGQGTRLTVV.

This clone was found once. The chain joins TRBV11-3 to TRBJ2-1; D tentatively fits TRBD1 or TRBD2 (5 bases each). The CDR3 spans 15 residues. Looked up from germline, CDR1 is SGHNT and CDR2 is YENEEA. With 0 bases removed from V and 1 base from J, the gap between germline ends came to 7 bases. The CDR3 sequence is CASSLDGGSYNEQFF. DNA for the CDR3: TGTGCCAGCAGCTTAGATGGGGGTTCCTACAATGAGCAGTTCTTC.

This chain uses TRBV6-4 with TRBJ1-1, with a possible D match to TRBD1 (5 bases). Germline assignment: CDR1 MRHNA and CDR2 SNTAGT. Trimming took off 6 bases at V and 6 bases at J, with 17 bases between the two ends. There are 14 residues in the CDR3. The CDR3 nucleotides are TGTGCCAGCAGCTTCGATGACGGGGACGCTGAAGCTTTCTTT. Translation gives CASSFDDGDAEAFF.

J is TRBJ2-3 and V is TRBV28; D is possibly TRBD1 (7 bases). The V gene lost 4 bases and the J gene lost 3 bases, with 14 bases spanning the gap. This CDR3 comprises 15 residues. Germline V gene lookup returns CDR1 MDHEN and CDR2 SYDVKM. In DNA, the CDR3 is TGTGCCAGCAGTTCGGCAGGGGGGCGGACAGATACGCAGTATTTT. It specifies CASSSAGGRTDTQYF.

The table lists this clone with a count of one. The rearrangement joins TRBV6-5 to TRBJ2-3, with 7 bases identical to TRBD1. Per germline, CDR1 MNHEY and CDR2 SVGAGI. The ends lost 4 bases at V and 0 bases at J; junction bases unmatched: 4. This CDR3 spans 15 amino acids. CDR3 sequence: CASSLQGKSTDTQYF. The DNA for the CDR3 is TGTGCCAGCAGTTTACAGGGGAAGAGCACAGATACGCAGTATTTT.

The chain combines TRBV5-1 with TRBJ2-7; D not certain. V was cut by 1 base and J by 7 bases, with 15 bases left in between. Germline V gives CDR1 SGHRS, CDR2 YFSETQ. CDR3 size: 14 residues. CDR3 residues: CASSLLGNPREQYV. The CDR3 region has the DNA TGCGCCAGCAGCTTGCTAGGGAACCCACGAGAGCAGTACGTC.

With regard to this clone: The same CDR3 also results from other DNA sequences found in this sample. The chain uses TRBV4-1 and TRBJ1-3; D is perhaps TRBD1 (5 bases). The CDR3 loop spans 15 amino acids. The V gene lost 4 bases and the J gene lost 0 bases, with 10 bases spanning the gap. The germline gives CDR1 MGHRA, CDR2 YSYEKL. CDR3: CASSRDGLSGNTIYF. In DNA, the CDR3 is TGCGCCAGCAGCCGGGACGGGCTCTCTGGAAACACCATATATTTT.

The gene calls are TRBV11-2 and TRBJ1-1; 7 bases are a match to TRBD1. The CDR3 is 14 amino acids. CDR1 and CDR2 from the germline V gene are SGHAT and FQNNGV. The V and J ends lost 8 bases and 2 bases, in that order; junction bases with no gene match: 8. CDR3 protein: CASGTVRVNTEAFF. CDR3 bases: TGTGCCAGCGGGACAGTCAGAGTAAACACTGAAGCTTTCTTT.